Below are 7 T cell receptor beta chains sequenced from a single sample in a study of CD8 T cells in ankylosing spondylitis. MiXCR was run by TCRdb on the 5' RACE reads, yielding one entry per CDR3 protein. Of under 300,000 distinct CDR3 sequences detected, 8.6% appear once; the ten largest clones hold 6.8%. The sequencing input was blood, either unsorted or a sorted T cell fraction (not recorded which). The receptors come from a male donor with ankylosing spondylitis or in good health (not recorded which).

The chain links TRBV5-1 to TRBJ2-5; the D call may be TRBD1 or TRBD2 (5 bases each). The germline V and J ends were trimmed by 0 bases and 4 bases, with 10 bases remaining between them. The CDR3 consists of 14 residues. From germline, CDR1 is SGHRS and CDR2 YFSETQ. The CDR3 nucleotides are TGCGCCAGCAGCTTGGCAGGGACCGGAGAGACCCAGTACTTC. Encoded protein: CASSLAGTGETQYF.

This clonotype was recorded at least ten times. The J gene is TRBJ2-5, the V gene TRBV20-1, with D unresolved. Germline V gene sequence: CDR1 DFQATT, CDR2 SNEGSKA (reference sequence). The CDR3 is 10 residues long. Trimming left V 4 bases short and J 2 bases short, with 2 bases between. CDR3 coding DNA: TGCAGTGCTAATCAAGAGACCCAGTACTTC. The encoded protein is CSANQETQYF.

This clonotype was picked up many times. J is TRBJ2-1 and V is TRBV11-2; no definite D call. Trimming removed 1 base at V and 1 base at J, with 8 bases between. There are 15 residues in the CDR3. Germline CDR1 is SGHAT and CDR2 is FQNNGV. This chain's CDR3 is CASSLAQRSYNEQFF. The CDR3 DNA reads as TGTGCCAGCAGCTTAGCTCAGCGATCCTACAATGAGCAGTTCTTC.

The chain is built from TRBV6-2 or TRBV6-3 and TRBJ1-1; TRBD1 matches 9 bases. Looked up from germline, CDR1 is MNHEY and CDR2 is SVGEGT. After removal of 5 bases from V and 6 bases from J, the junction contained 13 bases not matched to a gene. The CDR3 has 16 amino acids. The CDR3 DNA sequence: TGTGCCAGCAGTGCCCTTCTTAGACAGGGGGAAGCTGAAGCTTTCTTT. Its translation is CASSALLRQGEAEAFF.

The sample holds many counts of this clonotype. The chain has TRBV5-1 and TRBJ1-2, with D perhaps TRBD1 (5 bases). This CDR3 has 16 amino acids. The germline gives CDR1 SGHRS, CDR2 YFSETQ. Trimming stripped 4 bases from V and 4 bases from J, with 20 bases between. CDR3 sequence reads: CASSVVARAGSYGYTF. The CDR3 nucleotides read TGCGCCAGCAGCGTGGTGGCACGAGCAGGGAGCTATGGCTACACCTTC.

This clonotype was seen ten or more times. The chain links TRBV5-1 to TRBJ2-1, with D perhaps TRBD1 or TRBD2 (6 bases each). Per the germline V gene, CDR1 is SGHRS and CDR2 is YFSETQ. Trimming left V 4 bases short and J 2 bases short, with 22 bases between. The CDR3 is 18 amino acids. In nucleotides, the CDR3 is TGCGCCAGCAGCCGCCGGCCCTCAGGGGAGGCCCCCTACAATGAGCAGTTCTTC. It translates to CASSRRPSGEAPYNEQFF.

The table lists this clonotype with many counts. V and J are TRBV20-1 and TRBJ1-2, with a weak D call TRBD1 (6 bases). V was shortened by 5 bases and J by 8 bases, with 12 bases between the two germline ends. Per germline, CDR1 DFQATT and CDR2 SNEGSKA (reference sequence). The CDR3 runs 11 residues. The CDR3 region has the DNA TGCAGTGCTGTGGGGGGCGAAGGCTACACCTTC. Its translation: CSAVGGEGYTF.